This T cell receptor (beta chain) stems from a study of blood T cells in healthy people across ages. It was with a sample-barcoded 5' primer and a J-beta primer mix that a second PCR of roughly 7 to 12 cycles was run. TCRdb recomputed calls from the 5' RACE reads with MiXCR, one row per CDR3 protein. The data show around 780,000 distinct CDR3 sequences, roughly 56% seen once. Material for sequencing was blood. The receptor comes from a man aged 40-49 years in good health.

CDR3 protein: CASSVQSFGLGRETQYF. In DNA form, the CDR3 reads TGTGCCAGCAGCGTTCAATCATTTGGACTAGGCCGGGAGACCCAGTACTTC. The V and J genes are TRBV9 and TRBJ2-5; 7 nucleotides line up with TRBD2. The CDR3 sequence is 17 residues long. V was pared by 2 bases and J by 5 bases, with 15 bases of the junction left unmatched. Germline loops: CDR1 SGDLS, CDR2 YYNGEE.